The next 15 T cell receptor beta chains were all read from a single sample in a study of blood T cell repertoires in COVID-19. Sequencing was performed with immunoSEQ multiplex PCR; in TCRdb, only in-frame clones are kept and a portion is missing. Of 30,000 to 40,000 clones detected, roughly three quarters appear once; the ten largest clones hold approximately 31%. Specimen: peripheral blood. The receptors were sampled from an elderly man with acute or convalescent COVID-19.

A single count supports this clone. The V gene is TRBV5-4, the J gene TRBJ2-7; 10 positions match TRBD2. The germline gives CDR1 SGHNT, CDR2 YYREEE (reference sequence). The CDR3 runs to 16 residues. V gave up 3 bases and J gave up 5 bases; unmatched junction bases: 11. CDR3: CASSSRTSGPRHEQYF. The CDR3 nucleotides read TGTGCCAGCAGCTCTCGGACTAGCGGCCCCCGTCACGAGCAGTACTTC. The full variable domain, in which reference TRBV5-4 and TRBJ2-7 provide the parts outside the CDR3, is ETGVTQSPTHLIKTRGQQVTLRCSSQSGHNTVSWYQQALGQGPQFIFQYYREEENGRGNFPPRFSGLQFPNYSSELNVNALELDDSALYLCASSSRTSGPRHEQYFGPGTRLTVT.

The gene calls are TRBV5-1 and TRBJ2-5; 10 bases line up with TRBD2. The junction had 7 bases not matched to a gene; V was cut back by 0 bases and J by 5 bases. The CDR3 is made up of 16 amino acids. Germline CDR1 reads SGHRS; CDR2 reads YFSETQ. CDR3 DNA: TGCGCCAGCAGCTTGGCCCTAGCGGGAGTTGGGGAGACCCAGTACTTC. It translates to CASSLALAGVGETQYF.

The chain has TRBV5-1 and TRBJ2-3; 8 positions agree with TRBD1. Germline V gene sequence: CDR1 SGHRS, CDR2 YFSETQ. V dropped 4 bases and J dropped 4; count of bases not matched to a gene: 8. The CDR3 covers 15 residues. The CDR3 spells CASSPGQGASDTQYF. DNA of the CDR3: TGCGCCAGCAGCCCTGGGCAGGGGGCATCAGATACGCAGTATTTT.

This clone was picked up one time. The gene calls are TRBV11-1 and TRBJ2-5; D may be TRBD2 (6 bases). The CDR3 runs to 15 residues. Germline V lookup: CDR1 SGHAT, CDR2 FQDESV (reference sequence). Trimming stripped 2 bases from V and 3 bases from J, with 13 bases between. This CDR3 reads CASSLLGLLKETQYF. For the CDR3, the DNA is TGTGCCAGCAGCTTATTGGGACTCTTGAAAGAGACCCAGTACTTC. The whole variable domain, filled in from reference TRBV11-1 and TRBJ2-5, reads EAEVAQSPRYKITEKSQAVAFWCDPISGHATLYWYRQILGQGPELLVQFQDESVVDDSQLPKDRFSAERLKGVDSTLKIQPAELGDSAMYLCASSLLGLLKETQYFGPGTRLLVL.

The chain couples TRBV11-2 to TRBJ2-7, with TRBD1 as a possible D gene (6 bases). Germline CDR1 reads SGHAT; CDR2 reads FQNNGV. Trimming cost V 1 base and J 2 bases, with 15 bases left between them. CDR3 length: 16 residues. Written as DNA, the CDR3 is TGTGCCAGCAGCTTAGGGTCCGGGACAAGAACCTACGAGCAGTACTTC. Residues: CASSLGSGTRTYEQYF.

The V and J genes are TRBV5-4 and TRBJ2-5, with a weak D call TRBD2 (7 bases). This CDR3 comprises 16 residues. Germline V gives CDR1 SGHNT, CDR2 YYREEE (reference sequence). Trimming took 0 bases from V and 1 from J, leaving 13 bases between them. The CDR3 reads CASSLDNGGLQETQYF. The CDR3 DNA sequence: TGTGCCAGCAGCTTGGACAACGGGGGGCTCCAAGAGACCCAGTACTTC.

This clone was seen a handful of times. The sample has other DNA sequences that encode this CDR3 too. The chain carries TRBV9 and TRBJ2-2; D possibly corresponds to TRBD2 (6 bases). V shed 2 bases and J shed 0 bases, with 8 bases lying between them. In germline, CDR1 is SGDLS, CDR2 YYNGEE. This CDR3 has 15 amino acids. DNA of the CDR3: TGTGCCAGCAGCGTCGGCGGGACGAACACCGGGGAGCTGTTTTTT. Translation: CASSVGGTNTGELFF.

The chain joins TRBV7-2 to TRBJ1-6, with D unresolved. This CDR3 spans 14 amino acids. Trimming pared 1 base from V and 10 bases from J, leaving 11 bases between. Germline-derived CDR1 and CDR2 are SGHTA and FQGNSA. Here the CDR3 DNA reads TGTGCCAGCAGCTTAGGCGGTTCAAGGTCACCCCTCCACTTT. Residues: CASSLGGSRSPLHF.

The genes are TRBV18 and TRBJ2-1, with D perhaps TRBD2 (5 bases). Deletions cut 4 bases from V and 0 bases from J, with 13 bases between. The CDR3 sequence is 16 residues long. Germline loops: CDR1 KGHSH, CDR2 LQKENI. CDR3 coding DNA: TGTGCCAGCTCACGGGCGGCAGGAGGCTCCTACAATGAGCAGTTCTTC. Protein sequence: CASSRAAGGSYNEQFF.

This chain connects TRBV14 to TRBJ1-1; the D gene is possibly TRBD1 (5 bases). The ends were cut back, 0 bases at V and 11 bases at J, with 10 bases in the middle. The CDR3 has 12 amino acids. The V gene's germline CDR1 is SGHDN and CDR2 FVKESK. The CDR3 is CASSQDGRAAFF. CDR3 nucleotide sequence: TGTGCCAGCAGCCAAGATGGCAGGGCCGCTTTCTTT.

This clone has just one count. The chain uses TRBV30 and TRBJ1-6; tentatively, D is TRBD1 (6 bases). This CDR3 is built from 13 residues. CDR1 and CDR2 from the germline V gene are GTSNPN and SVGIG (reference sequence). Between the trimmed V and J ends, which lost 7 bases and 7 bases, there was a span of 14 bases. The CDR3 DNA reads TGTGCCTCGCGGTGGGGGCCAAATTCACCCCTCCACTTT. It translates to CASRWGPNSPLHF.

The J gene is TRBJ2-7, the V gene TRBV30, with TRBD2 matching over 9 bases. Germline V gene lookup returns CDR1 GTSNPN and CDR2 SVGIG (reference sequence). Trimming took 0 bases from V and 5 from J; bases not matched to a gene: 8. The length of the CDR3 is 15 residues. The CDR3 loop is CAWSVPRGGADEQYF. DNA of the CDR3: TGTGCCTGGAGTGTCCCGCGCGGGGGGGCCGACGAGCAGTACTTC.

The chain is built from TRBV7-9 and TRBJ2-5, with D tentatively TRBD1 (5 bases). V was cut by 5 bases and J by 1 base, with 14 bases left in between. This CDR3 has 15 residues. Looked up from germline, CDR1 is SEHNR and CDR2 is FQNEAQ (reference sequence). The chain's CDR3 is CASSPRQGTQETQYF. In DNA form, the CDR3 reads TGTGCCAGCAGCCCACGGCAGGGAACCCAAGAGACCCAGTACTTC.

The chain recombines TRBV2 with TRBJ1-6; 9 nucleotides line up with TRBD1. Germline V gives CDR1 SNHLY, CDR2 FYNNEI. The ends lost 6 bases at V and 7 bases at J; junction bases unmatched: 1. The CDR3 totals 13 residues. The CDR3 DNA reads TGTGCCAGCAGCGGACAGGGGAATTCACCCCTCCACTTT. Protein sequence: CASSGQGNSPLHF.

The count of this clone is one. The genes are TRBV7-3 and TRBJ2-3; TRBD2 matches at 13 bases. CDR3 length: 15 amino acids. Germline V gene sequence: CDR1 SGHTA, CDR2 FQGTGA. V lost 4 bases, J lost 4 bases, and 2 bases stayed unmatched. The CDR3 here is CASSSGLAGSDTQYF. CDR3 nucleotide sequence: TGTGCCAGCAGCTCGGGACTAGCGGGGTCAGATACGCAGTATTTT. Variable domain in full (rest from reference TRBV7-3 and TRBJ2-3): GAGVSQTPSNKVTEKGKYVELRCDPISGHTALYWYRQSLGQGPEFLIYFQGTGAADDSGLPNDRFFAVRPEGSVSTLKIQRTERGDSAVYLCASSSGLAGSDTQYFGPGTRLTVL.